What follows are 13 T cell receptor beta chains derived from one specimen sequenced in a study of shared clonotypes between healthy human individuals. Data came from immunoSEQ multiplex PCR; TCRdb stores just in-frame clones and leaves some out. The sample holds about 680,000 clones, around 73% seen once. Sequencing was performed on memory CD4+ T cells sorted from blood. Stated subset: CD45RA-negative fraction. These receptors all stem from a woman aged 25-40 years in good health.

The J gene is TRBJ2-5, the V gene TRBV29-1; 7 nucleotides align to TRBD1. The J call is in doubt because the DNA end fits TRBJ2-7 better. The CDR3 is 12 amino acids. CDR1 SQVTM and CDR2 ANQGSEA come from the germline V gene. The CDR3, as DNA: TGCAGCGCCGCTGGGACAGCCTACGAGCAGTACTTC. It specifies CSAAGTAYEQYF.

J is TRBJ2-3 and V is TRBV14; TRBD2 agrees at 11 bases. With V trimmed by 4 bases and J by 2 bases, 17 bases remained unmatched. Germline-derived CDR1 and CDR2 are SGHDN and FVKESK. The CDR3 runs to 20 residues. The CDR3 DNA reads TGTGCCAGCAGCCTTAAAGTAGCGGGAGGGCCCTCCCGATTCACAGATACGCAGTATTTT. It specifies CASSLKVAGGPSRFTDTQYF.

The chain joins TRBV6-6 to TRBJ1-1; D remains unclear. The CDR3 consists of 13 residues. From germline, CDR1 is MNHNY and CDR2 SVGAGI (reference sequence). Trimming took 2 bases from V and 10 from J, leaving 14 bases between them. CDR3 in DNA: TGTGCCAGCAGTTACAAAAAGGAAGGTGGAGCTTTCTTT. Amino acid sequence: CASSYKKEGGAFF.

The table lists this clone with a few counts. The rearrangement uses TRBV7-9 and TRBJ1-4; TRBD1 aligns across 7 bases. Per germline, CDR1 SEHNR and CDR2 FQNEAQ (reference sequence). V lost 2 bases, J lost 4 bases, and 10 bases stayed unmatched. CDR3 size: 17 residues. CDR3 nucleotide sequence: TGTGCCAGCAGCTTAAGGATAGGGGGCGCCGGTAATGAAAAACTGTTTTTT. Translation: CASSLRIGGAGNEKLFF.

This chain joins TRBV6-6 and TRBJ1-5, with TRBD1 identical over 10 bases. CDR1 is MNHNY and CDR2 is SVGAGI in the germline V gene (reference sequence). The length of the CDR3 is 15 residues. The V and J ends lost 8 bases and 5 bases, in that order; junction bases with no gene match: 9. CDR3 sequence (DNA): TGTGCCAGCGGTGACAGGGGGCGATGGGATCAGCCCCAGCATTTT. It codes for CASGDRGRWDQPQHF.

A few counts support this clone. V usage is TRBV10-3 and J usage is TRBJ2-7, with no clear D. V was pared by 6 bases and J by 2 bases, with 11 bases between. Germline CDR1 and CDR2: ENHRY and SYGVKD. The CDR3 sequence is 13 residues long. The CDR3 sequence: CAISADTAYEQYF. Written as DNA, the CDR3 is TGTGCCATCAGCGCAGACACGGCCTACGAGCAGTACTTC.

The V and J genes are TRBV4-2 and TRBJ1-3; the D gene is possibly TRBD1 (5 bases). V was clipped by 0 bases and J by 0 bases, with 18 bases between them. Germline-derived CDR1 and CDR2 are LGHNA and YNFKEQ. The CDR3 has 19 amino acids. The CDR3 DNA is TGTGCCAGCAGCCAAGATAACAGGCTCCCAACTAGCTCTGGAAACACCATATATTTT. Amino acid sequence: CASSQDNRLPTSSGNTIYF.

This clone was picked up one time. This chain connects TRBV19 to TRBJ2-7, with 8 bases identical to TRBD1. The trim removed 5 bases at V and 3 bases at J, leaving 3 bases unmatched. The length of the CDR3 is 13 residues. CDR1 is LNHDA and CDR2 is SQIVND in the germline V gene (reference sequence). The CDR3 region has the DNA TGTGCCAGTAGTCGGGACAGGCGCTACGAGCAGTACTTC. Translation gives CASSRDRRYEQYF.

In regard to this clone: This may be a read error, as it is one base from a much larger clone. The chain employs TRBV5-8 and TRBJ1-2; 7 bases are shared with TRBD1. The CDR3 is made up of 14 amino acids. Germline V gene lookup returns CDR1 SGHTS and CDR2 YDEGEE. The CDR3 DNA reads TGCGCCAGCAGCCAAGGGACAGCTAACTATGGCTACATCTTC. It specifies CASSQGTANYGYIF.

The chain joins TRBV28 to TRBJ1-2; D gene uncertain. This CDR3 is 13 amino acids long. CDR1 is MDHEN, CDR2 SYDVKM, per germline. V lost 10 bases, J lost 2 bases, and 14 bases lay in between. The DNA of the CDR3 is TGTGCCACCTGCACTGGACTCAACTATGGCTACACCTTC. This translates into CATCTGLNYGYTF.

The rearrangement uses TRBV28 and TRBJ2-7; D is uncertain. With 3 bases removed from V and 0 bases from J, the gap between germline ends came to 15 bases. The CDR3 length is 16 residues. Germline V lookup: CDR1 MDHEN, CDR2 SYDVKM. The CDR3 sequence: CASSLLGYQDSYEQYF. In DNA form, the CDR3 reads TGTGCCAGCAGTTTGTTAGGCTACCAGGACTCCTACGAGCAGTACTTC.

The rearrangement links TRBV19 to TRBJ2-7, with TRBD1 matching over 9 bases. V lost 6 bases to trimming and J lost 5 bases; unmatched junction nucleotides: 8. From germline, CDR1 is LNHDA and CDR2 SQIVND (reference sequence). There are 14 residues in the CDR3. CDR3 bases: TGTGCCAGTAGATCGGGACAGGGAATCCACGAGCAGTACTTC. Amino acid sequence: CASRSGQGIHEQYF.

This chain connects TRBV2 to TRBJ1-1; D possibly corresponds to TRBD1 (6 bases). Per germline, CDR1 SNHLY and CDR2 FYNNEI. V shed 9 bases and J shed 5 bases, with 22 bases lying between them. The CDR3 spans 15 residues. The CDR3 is CASNILQGAGTEAFF. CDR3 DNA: TGTGCCAGTAACATACTACAGGGCGCAGGAACTGAAGCTTTCTTT.